This TCR beta chain was sequenced for a study of blood T cell repertoires in COVID-19. Looking at the study overall: From T cells, B-cell-depleted T cells, or PBMCs came the material, which was cDNA or gDNA.

Between the trimmed V and J ends, which lost 0 bases and 2 bases, there was a span of 8 bases. Germline values: CDR1 SGHNT, CDR2 YYREEE (reference sequence). This CDR3 has 15 amino acids. Under the authors' procedure: Reference gene primers were amplified, and this amplification served to estimate nucleated cell counts. Here immunoSEQ multiplex PCR was the method, and the copy in TCRdb shows in-frame clones only, minus some. The V and J calls and clone size were taken over from that table, and D and trimming were inferred from the DNA. Of 45,000 to 60,000 clones in the sample, around 90% are singletons; the top ten hold more than 6%.

The V and J genes are TRBV5-4 and TRBJ2-2; D is unresolved. The clonotype originates from a human donor with active COVID-19. The donor label of this sample is uncertain. The sample was peripheral blood. The CDR3 protein is CASSLGRLNTGELFF. The CDR3 nucleotides read TGTGCCAGCAGCTTGGGGAGACTTAACACCGGGGAGCTGTTTTTT. The whole variable domain, filled in from reference TRBV5-4 and TRBJ2-2, reads ETGVTQSPTHLIKTRGQQVTLRCSSQSGHNTVSWYQQALGQGPQFIFQYYREEENGRGNFPPRFSGLQFPNYSSELNVNALELDDSALYLCASSLGRLNTGELFFGEGSRLTVL.